The rows below give T cell receptor beta chains drawn from one sample of a study of identifying expanded T cells in peripheral blood. Repertoires were generated with immunoSEQ multiplex PCR, while TCRdb's copy carries only in-frame clones and drops some. The sample gives some 120,000 clones, more than 80% of which show up once; roughly 3.3% is in the top ten. Sequencing used blood. The receptors derive from a person aged 18 to 75 in good health. CDR3s include the opening cysteine and the closing phenylalanine or tryptophan. Each record gives: clone size, J gene, V gene, D gene, CDR3 length, CDR3 DNA, CDR3 protein. The D gene is left open where the match is weak. Size values are once, few and many counts, or a class for expanded clones, and some rows have none.

size: -
J: TRBJ1-2
V: TRBV5-4
D: -
length: 13
DNA: TGTGCCAGCAGCAGTCCCAGGGTGGTAGGCTACACCTTC
CDR3: CASSSPRVVGYTF

size: -
J: TRBJ2-3
V: TRBV7-2
D: -
length: 16
DNA: TGTGCCAGCAGCTCGTTATGGGGCCTACTAGCAGATACGCAGTATTTT
CDR3: CASSSLWGLLADTQYF

size: -
J: TRBJ2-3
V: TRBV29-1
D: -
length: 13
DNA: TGCAGCGTGGGGAAGGCTAGCACAGATACGCAGTATTTT
CDR3: CSVGKASTDTQYF

size: -
J: TRBJ2-3
V: TRBV4-3
D: -
length: 16
DNA: TGCGCCAGCAGCCAAGAATTGTCGGGTAGCACAGATACGCAGTATTTT
CDR3: CASSQELSGSTDTQYF

size: once
J: TRBJ1-6
V: TRBV6-5
D: TRBD1
length: 14
DNA: TGTGCCAGCAGTTATACAGGGGAAAATTCACCCCTCCACTTT
CDR3: CASSYTGENSPLHF

size: -
J: TRBJ2-5
V: TRBV7-2
D: -
length: 14
DNA: TGTGCCAGCAGCTTCGGCCTAGCGTCGGAGACCCAGTACTTC
CDR3: CASSFGLASETQYF

size: -
J: TRBJ2-5
V: TRBV30
D: -
length: 13
DNA: TGTGCCTGGTCCTCGGACTGGAGGGAGACCCAGTACTTC
CDR3: CAWSSDWRETQYF

size: -
J: TRBJ1-1
V: TRBV7-9
D: -
length: 14
DNA: TGTGCCAGCAGTCATCGCCAACACAGGGAGGAAGCTTTCTTT
CDR3: CASSHRQHREEAFF

size: -
J: TRBJ2-1
V: TRBV5-5
D: -
length: 13
DNA: TGTGCCAGCAGCTTGGGGGTTCTCAATGAGCAGTTCTTC
CDR3: CASSLGVLNEQFF

size: -
J: TRBJ2-3
V: TRBV5-6
D: TRBD2
length: 15
DNA: TGTGCCAGCAGGCTGCTAGCGGGGGGGTTAGATACGCAGTATTTT
CDR3: CASRLLAGGLDTQYF

size: -
J: TRBJ1-2
V: TRBV12-5
D: TRBD1
length: 14
DNA: TGTGCTAGTGGACAGGGGTTAGGATTCTATGGCTACACCTTC
CDR3: CASGQGLGFYGYTF

size: few
J: TRBJ2-1
V: TRBV5-1
D: -
length: 15
DNA: TGCGCCAGCAGCCCACGGGACGTAAACGTCAATGAGCAGTTCTTC
CDR3: CASSPRDVNVNEQFF

size: -
J: TRBJ1-2
V: TRBV29-1
D: -
length: 12
DNA: TGCAGCGTTGTTCGCGGGGCGGAAGGCTACACCTTC
CDR3: CSVVRGAEGYTF

size: -
J: TRBJ1-1
V: TRBV6-5
D: TRBD1
length: 11
DNA: TGTGCCTCCTCGGACAGGGTTGAAGCTTTCTTT
CDR3: CASSDRVEAFF

size: -
J: TRBJ2-5
V: TRBV6-5
D: -
length: 14
DNA: TGTGCCAGCAGTTACACGGGGGGCCGGGAGACCCAGTACTTC
CDR3: CASSYTGGRETQYF

size: -
J: TRBJ1-1
V: TRBV12-5
D: -
length: 13
DNA: TGTGCTAGTGGTTTGGGTAAGAACACTGAAGCTTTCTTT
CDR3: CASGLGKNTEAFF

size: -
J: TRBJ1-2
V: TRBV2
D: -
length: 13
DNA: TGTGCCAGCAGTGATGGAGGGGGCTATGGCTACACCTTC
CDR3: CASSDGGGYGYTF

size: -
J: TRBJ1-5
V: TRBV28
D: -
length: 17
DNA: TGTGCCAGCAGTTCTCCGGGACGGTGGTATAGCAATCAGCCCCAGCATTTT
CDR3: CASSSPGRWYSNQPQHF

size: few
J: TRBJ2-2
V: TRBV5-1
D: TRBD1
length: 15
DNA: TGCGCCAGCAGAAAGGACAGGGGTGGAACCGGGGAGCTGTTTTTT
CDR3: CASRKDRGGTGELFF

size: -
J: TRBJ1-1
V: TRBV2
D: TRBD1
length: 13
DNA: TGTGCCAGCAGGGACCCGACAGGGACTGAAGCTTTCTTT
CDR3: CASRDPTGTEAFF

size: once
J: TRBJ2-7
V: TRBV5-4
D: -
length: 15
DNA: TGTGCCAGCAGCCGCGACCGCTCCCGGTCCTACGAGCAGTACTTC
CDR3: CASSRDRSRSYEQYF

size: -
J: TRBJ1-1
V: TRBV9
D: TRBD1
length: 18
DNA: TGTGCCAGCAGCGAAAATCCGGACAGGGAAGGGGCGAACACTGAAGCTTTCTTT
CDR3: CASSENPDREGANTEAFF

size: once
J: TRBJ2-4
V: TRBV27
D: -
length: 13
DNA: TGTGCCAGCAGTTGGACAGCCCAAAACATTCAGTACTTC
CDR3: CASSWTAQNIQYF

size: -
J: TRBJ1-2
V: TRBV5-1
D: -
length: 14
DNA: TGCGCCAGCAGCCAGCACGACAGCAACTATGGCTACACCTTC
CDR3: CASSQHDSNYGYTF

size: -
J: TRBJ2-7
V: TRBV7-2
D: -
length: 13
DNA: TGTGCCAGCAGCTTCAACGGACGAAACGAGCAGTACTTC
CDR3: CASSFNGRNEQYF

size: -
J: TRBJ2-5
V: TRBV10-1
D: TRBD1
length: 14
DNA: TGCGCCAGCAGCCGGGACAGGGTAGAAGAGACCCAGTACTTC
CDR3: CASSRDRVEETQYF

size: -
J: TRBJ2-2
V: TRBV19
D: TRBD1
length: 14
DNA: TGTGCCAGTAGTCTCCAGGGGGACACCGGGGAGCTGTTTTTT
CDR3: CASSLQGDTGELFF

size: once
J: TRBJ2-4
V: TRBV9
D: TRBD2
length: 18
DNA: TGTGCCAGCAGCCCCGGGGCTAGCGGGGGGGTAGGCAAAAACATTCAGTACTTC
CDR3: CASSPGASGGVGKNIQYF

size: -
J: TRBJ1-1
V: TRBV7-2
D: -
length: 16
DNA: TGTGCCAGCAGCTCCTCACGACTGACGAGGGGCACTGAAGCTTTCTTT
CDR3: CASSSSRLTRGTEAFF

size: -
J: TRBJ1-1
V: TRBV27
D: TRBD1
length: 14
DNA: TGTGCCAGCACCCGGGACAGGGAGAACACTGAAGCTTTCTTT
CDR3: CASTRDRENTEAFF

size: once
J: TRBJ2-3
V: TRBV6-5
D: -
length: 14
DNA: TGTGCCAGCAGTTACTCGAAAGGTGGGGATACGCAGTATTTT
CDR3: CASSYSKGGDTQYF

size: -
J: TRBJ1-1
V: TRBV7-9
D: TRBD1
length: 15
DNA: TGTGCCAGCAGCTTAAGGGCAGGGGGGAACACTGAAGCTTTCTTT
CDR3: CASSLRAGGNTEAFF

size: few
J: TRBJ2-3
V: TRBV15
D: TRBD1
length: 14
DNA: TGTGCCACCAGCAGGAACAGGGGTGCAGATACGCAGTATTTT
CDR3: CATSRNRGADTQYF

size: -
J: TRBJ1-1
V: TRBV7-2
D: -
length: 15
DNA: TGTGCCAGCAGCTTAGTCTGGGTTGAGGGCACTGAAGCTTTCTTT
CDR3: CASSLVWVEGTEAFF

size: once
J: TRBJ1-1
V: TRBV18
D: -
length: 13
DNA: TGTGCCAGCTCACCACCCCCACCCAGTGGGGCTTTCTTT
CDR3: CASSPPPPSGAFF

size: -
J: TRBJ2-2
V: TRBV10-3
D: TRBD2
length: 17
DNA: TGTGCCATCAGTGAGCCCCGGACCGGGACTAGCGCCGGGGAGCTGTTTTTT
CDR3: CAISEPRTGTSAGELFF

size: -
J: TRBJ2-7
V: TRBV4-3
D: -
length: 16
DNA: TGCGCCAGCAGCCAAGATAAGTGGGGCCCGACCTACGAGCAGTACTTC
CDR3: CASSQDKWGPTYEQYF

size: -
J: TRBJ1-2
V: TRBV29-1
D: -
length: 12
DNA: TGCAGCGTTGTTTCTCCCTTAGGGGGCTACACCTTC
CDR3: CSVVSPLGGYTF

size: -
J: TRBJ2-7
V: TRBV5-4
D: -
length: 13
DNA: TGTGCCAGCAGCTTGGGGGGGCGCTACGAGCAGTACTTC
CDR3: CASSLGGRYEQYF

size: -
J: TRBJ1-2
V: TRBV5-4
D: -
length: 14
DNA: TGTGCCAGCAGCCCCGGGGGCAGGGCCGATGGCTACACCTTC
CDR3: CASSPGGRADGYTF